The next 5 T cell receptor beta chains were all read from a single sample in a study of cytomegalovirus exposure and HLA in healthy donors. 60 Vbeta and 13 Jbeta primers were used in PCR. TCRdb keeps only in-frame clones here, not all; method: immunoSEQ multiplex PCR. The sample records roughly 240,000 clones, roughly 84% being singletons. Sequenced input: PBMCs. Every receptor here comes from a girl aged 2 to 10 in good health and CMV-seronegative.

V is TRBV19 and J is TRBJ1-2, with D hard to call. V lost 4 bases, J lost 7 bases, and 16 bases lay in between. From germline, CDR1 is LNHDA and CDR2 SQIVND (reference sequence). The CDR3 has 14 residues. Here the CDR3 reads CASSTRPLAGGYTF. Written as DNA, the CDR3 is TGTGCCAGTAGTACTCGTCCCCTGGCGGGTGGCTACACCTTC.

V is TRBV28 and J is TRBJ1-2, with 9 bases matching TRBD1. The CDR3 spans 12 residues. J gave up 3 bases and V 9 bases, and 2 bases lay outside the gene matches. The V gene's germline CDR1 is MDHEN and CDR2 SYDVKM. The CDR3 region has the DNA TGTGCCAGTAGACAGGGGGACTATGGCTACACCTTC. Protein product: CASRQGDYGYTF.

CDR3 loop: CASKIDRNTGELFF. The CDR3 coding sequence is TGTGCCAGTAAAATCGACAGGAACACCGGGGAGCTGTTTTTT. The chain is built from TRBV19 and TRBJ2-2; maybe TRBD1 (5 bases). V was clipped by 7 bases and J by 1 base, with 10 bases between them. This CDR3 contains 14 residues. The germline CDR1 and CDR2 sequences are LNHDA and SQIVND (reference sequence).

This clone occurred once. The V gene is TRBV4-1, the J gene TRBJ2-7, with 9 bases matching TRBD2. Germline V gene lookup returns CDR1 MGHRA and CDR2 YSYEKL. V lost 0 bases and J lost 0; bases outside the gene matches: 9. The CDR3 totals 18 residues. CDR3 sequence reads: CASSQELTFSGSSYEQYF. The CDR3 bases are TGCGCCAGCAGCCAAGAGCTGACCTTTAGCGGGAGCTCCTACGAGCAGTACTTC.

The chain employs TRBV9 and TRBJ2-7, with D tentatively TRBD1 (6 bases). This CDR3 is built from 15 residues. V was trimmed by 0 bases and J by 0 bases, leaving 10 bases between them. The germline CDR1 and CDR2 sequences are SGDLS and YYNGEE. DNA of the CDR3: TGTGCCAGCAGCGTAGGACAGGATAGCTCCTACGAGCAGTACTTC. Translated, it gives CASSVGQDSSYEQYF. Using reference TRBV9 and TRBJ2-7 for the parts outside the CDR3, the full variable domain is DSGVTQTPKHLITATGQRVTLRCSPRSGDLSVYWYQQSLDQGLQFLIQYYNGEERAKGNILERFSAQQFPDLHSELNLSSLELGDSALYFCASSVGQDSSYEQYFGPGTRLTVT.